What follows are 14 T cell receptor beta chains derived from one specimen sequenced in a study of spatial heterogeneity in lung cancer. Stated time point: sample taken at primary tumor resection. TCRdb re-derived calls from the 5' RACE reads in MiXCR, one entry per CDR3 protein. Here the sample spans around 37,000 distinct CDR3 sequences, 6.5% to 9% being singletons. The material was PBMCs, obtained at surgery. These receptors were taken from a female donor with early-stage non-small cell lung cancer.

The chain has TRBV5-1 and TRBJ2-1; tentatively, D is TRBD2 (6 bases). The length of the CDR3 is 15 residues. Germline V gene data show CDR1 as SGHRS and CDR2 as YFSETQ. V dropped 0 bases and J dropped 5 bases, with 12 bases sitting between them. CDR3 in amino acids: CASSLGGMGHNEQFF. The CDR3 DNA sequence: TGCGCCAGCAGCTTGGGCGGGATGGGTCACAATGAGCAGTTCTTC.

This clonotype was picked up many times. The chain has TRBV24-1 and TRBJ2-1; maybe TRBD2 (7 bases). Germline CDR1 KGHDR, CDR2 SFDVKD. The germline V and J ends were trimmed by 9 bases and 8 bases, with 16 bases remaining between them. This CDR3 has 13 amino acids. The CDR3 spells CATGGTNRDEQFF. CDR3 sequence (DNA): TGTGCCACCGGAGGGACTAACAGGGATGAGCAGTTCTTC.

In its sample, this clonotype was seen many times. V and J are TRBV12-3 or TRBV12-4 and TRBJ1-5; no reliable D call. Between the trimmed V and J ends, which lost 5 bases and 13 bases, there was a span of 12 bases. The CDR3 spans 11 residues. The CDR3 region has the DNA TGTGCCAGCAGTCCGACTTTTTTTCAGCATTTT. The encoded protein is CASSPTFFQHF.

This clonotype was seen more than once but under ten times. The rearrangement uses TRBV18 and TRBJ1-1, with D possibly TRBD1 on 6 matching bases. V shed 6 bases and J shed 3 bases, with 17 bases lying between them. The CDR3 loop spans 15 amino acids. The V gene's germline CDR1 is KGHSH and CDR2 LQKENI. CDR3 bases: TGTGCCAGCTCCCTAGGGGCAGGGGAGTACACTGAAGCTTTCTTT. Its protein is CASSLGAGEYTEAFF.

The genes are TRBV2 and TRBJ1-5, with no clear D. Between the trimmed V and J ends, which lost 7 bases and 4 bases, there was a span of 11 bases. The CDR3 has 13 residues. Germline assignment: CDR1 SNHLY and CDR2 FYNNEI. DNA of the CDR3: TGTGCCAGCACCCCGGACGGTAATCAGCCCCAGCATTTT. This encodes CASTPDGNQPQHF.

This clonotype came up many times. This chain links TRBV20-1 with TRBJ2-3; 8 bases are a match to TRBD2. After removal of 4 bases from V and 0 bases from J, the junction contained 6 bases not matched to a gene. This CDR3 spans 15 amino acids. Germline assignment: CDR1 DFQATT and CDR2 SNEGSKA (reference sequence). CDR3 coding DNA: TGCAGTGCTACGGGCGGGGGGCATAGCACAGATACGCAGTATTTT. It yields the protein CSATGGGHSTDTQYF.

The chain's CDR3 is CASSLEVWTSGTGELFF. Here the CDR3 DNA reads TGTGCCAGCAGCTTAGAAGTTTGGACTAGCGGCACCGGGGAGCTGTTTTTT. This rearrangement joins TRBV11-1 to TRBJ2-2; 10 positions match TRBD2. This CDR3 is 17 amino acids long. Germline CDR1 SGHAT, CDR2 FQDESV (reference sequence). The V and J ends lost 1 base and 4 bases, in that order; junction bases with no gene match: 6. Full variable domain (missing parts from reference TRBV11-1 and TRBJ2-2): EAEVAQSPRYKITEKSQAVAFWCDPISGHATLYWYRQILGQGPELLVQFQDESVVDDSQLPKDRFSAERLKGVDSTLKIQPAELGDSAMYLCASSLEVWTSGTGELFFGEGSRLTVL.

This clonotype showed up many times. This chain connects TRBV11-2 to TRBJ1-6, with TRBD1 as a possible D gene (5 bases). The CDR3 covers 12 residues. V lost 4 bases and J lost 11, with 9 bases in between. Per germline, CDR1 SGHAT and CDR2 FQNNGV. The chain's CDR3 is CASSSQGAPLHF. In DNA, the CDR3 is TGTGCCAGCAGCTCCCAGGGCGCACCCCTCCACTTT.

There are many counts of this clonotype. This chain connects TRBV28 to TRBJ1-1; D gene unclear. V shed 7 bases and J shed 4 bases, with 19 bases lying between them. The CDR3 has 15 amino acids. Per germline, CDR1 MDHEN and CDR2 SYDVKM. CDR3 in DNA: TGTGCCAGCATGACTCCGACCCGCGGGTTCACTGAAGCTTTCTTT. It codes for CASMTPTRGFTEAFF.

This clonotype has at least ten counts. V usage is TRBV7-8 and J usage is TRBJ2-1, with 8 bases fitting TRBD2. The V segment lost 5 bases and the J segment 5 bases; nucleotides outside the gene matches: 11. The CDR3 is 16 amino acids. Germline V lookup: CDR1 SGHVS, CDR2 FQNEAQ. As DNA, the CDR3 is TGTGCCAGCAGCGGGCGGGGCCAGCGGGGGAACAATGAGCAGTTCTTC. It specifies CASSGRGQRGNNEQFF.

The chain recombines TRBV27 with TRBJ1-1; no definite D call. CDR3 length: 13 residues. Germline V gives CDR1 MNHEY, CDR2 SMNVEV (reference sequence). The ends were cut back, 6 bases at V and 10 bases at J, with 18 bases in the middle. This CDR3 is CASSLSYEGSAFF. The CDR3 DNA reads TGTGCCAGCAGCCTCTCTTACGAGGGATCAGCTTTCTTT.

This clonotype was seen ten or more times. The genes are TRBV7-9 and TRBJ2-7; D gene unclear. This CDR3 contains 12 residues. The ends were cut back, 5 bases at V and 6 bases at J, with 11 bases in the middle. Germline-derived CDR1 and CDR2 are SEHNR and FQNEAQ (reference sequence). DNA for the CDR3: TGTGCCAGCAGCGAGACGTGGGGCGAGCAGTACTTC. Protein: CASSETWGEQYF. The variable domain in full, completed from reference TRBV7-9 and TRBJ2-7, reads DTGVSQNPRHKITKRGQNVTFRCDPISEHNRLYWYRQTLGQGPEFLTYFQNEAQLEKSRLLSDRFSAERPKGSFSTLEIQRTEQGDSAMYLCASSETWGEQYFGPGTRLTVT.

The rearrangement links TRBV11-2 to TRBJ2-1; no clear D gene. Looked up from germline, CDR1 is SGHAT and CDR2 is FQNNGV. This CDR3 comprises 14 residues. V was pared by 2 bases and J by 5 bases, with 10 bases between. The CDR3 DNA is TGTGCCAGCAGCTTAAGGGCCGAAGACAATGAGCAGTTCTTC. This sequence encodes CASSLRAEDNEQFF.

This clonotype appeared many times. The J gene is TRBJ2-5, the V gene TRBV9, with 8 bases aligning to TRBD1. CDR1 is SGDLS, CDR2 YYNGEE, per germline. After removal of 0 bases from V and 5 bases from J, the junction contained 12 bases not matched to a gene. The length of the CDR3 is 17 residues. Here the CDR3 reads CASSVASRTGRMETQYF. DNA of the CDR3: TGTGCCAGCAGCGTAGCATCCAGGACAGGGAGGATGGAGACCCAGTACTTC.